Below, 30 T cell receptor beta chains from the same sample are listed, as sequenced in a study of shared clonotypes between healthy human individuals. Sequencing was performed with immunoSEQ multiplex PCR; in TCRdb, only in-frame clones are kept and a portion is missing. The sample has over a million clones, approximately 80% seen once. The sequencing input was memory CD4+ T cells from PBMCs. Subset noted: CD45RA-negative fraction. Receptors were obtained from a man younger than 35 in good health. Some clones in this sample may be carry-over from other donors' samples.

For the CDR3, the DNA is TGCAGCCCTGGGTACCAAGAGACCCAGTACTTC. Translation gives CSPGYQETQYF. The J gene is TRBJ2-5, the V gene TRBV20-1, with no clear D. The CDR3 spans 11 residues. The germline gives CDR1 DFQATT, CDR2 SNEGSKA (reference sequence).

In regard to this clone: The same CDR3 is also encoded by other DNA sequences in this sample. The chain links TRBV4-1 to TRBJ1-2; 9 nucleotides agree with TRBD1. Germline-derived CDR1 and CDR2 are MGHRA and YSYEKL. The ends lost 1 base at V and 5 bases at J; junction bases unmatched: 5. The CDR3 is 15 amino acids. In DNA, the CDR3 is TGCGCCAGCAGCCAAGTGGGACAGGGTCGGTATGGCTACACCTTC. Protein: CASSQVGQGRYGYTF.

The count of this clone is one. The chain uses TRBV14 and TRBJ2-7; the D is unclear. The CDR3 has 14 amino acids. Germline assignment: CDR1 SGHDN and CDR2 FVKESK. V was cut by 5 bases and J by 3 bases, with 14 bases left in between. CDR3 amino acids: CASSKGRVHYEQYF. In DNA form, the CDR3 reads TGTGCCAGCAGCAAAGGACGAGTCCACTACGAGCAGTACTTC.

The J gene is TRBJ2-5, the V gene TRBV7-2; maybe TRBD2 (7 bases). Germline V gene sequence: CDR1 SGHTA, CDR2 FQGNSA. There are 15 residues in the CDR3. V dropped 11 bases and J dropped 1 base, with 20 bases sitting between them. CDR3 residues: CASPPGGGSQETQYF. The CDR3 region has the DNA TGTGCCTCGCCACCCGGGGGCGGGAGCCAAGAGACCCAGTACTTC.

The chain joins TRBV7-2 to TRBJ2-1; 9 bases match TRBD2. The CDR3 loop spans 16 amino acids. Germline-derived CDR1 and CDR2 are SGHTA and FQGNSA. The V and J ends lost 2 bases and 4 bases, in that order; junction bases with no gene match: 6. This chain's CDR3 is CASSLSPSGTYNEQFF. The CDR3 DNA is TGTGCCAGCAGCTTATCGCCTAGCGGGACATACAATGAGCAGTTCTTC.

This chain joins TRBV4-2 and TRBJ2-5; D uncertain. The CDR3 has 13 residues. Germline V gives CDR1 LGHNA, CDR2 YNFKEQ. V dropped 8 bases and J dropped 5 bases, with 15 bases sitting between them. CDR3 nucleotides: TGTGCCAGCGGCACGGTTATTCGGGAGACCCAGTACTTC. Translation: CASGTVIRETQYF.

V usage is TRBV30 and J usage is TRBJ1-4; 8 nucleotides line up with TRBD1. V lost 6 bases, J lost 8 bases, and 11 bases stayed unmatched. Germline V CDR1 and CDR2: GTSNPN, SVGIG (reference sequence). CDR3 length equals 14 residues. The CDR3 DNA reads as TGTGCCTGCCACCGGGACAGGAAACACGAAAAACTGTTTTTT. This gives the protein CACHRDRKHEKLFF.

The rearrangement uses TRBV5-1 and TRBJ2-2; possible D gene TRBD1, 6 bases. This CDR3 is 15 amino acids long. The germline gives CDR1 SGHRS, CDR2 YFSETQ. Trimming removed 3 bases at V and 3 bases at J, with 12 bases between. The CDR3 spells CASSWRTAYTGELFF. CDR3 DNA sequence: TGCGCCAGCAGCTGGAGGACAGCTTACACCGGGGAGCTGTTTTTT.

This clone has just a few counts. The gene calls are TRBV7-4 and TRBJ2-7; 9 nucleotides agree with TRBD1. Trimming took 0 bases from V and 6 from J; bases not matched to a gene: 9. This CDR3 comprises 16 residues. Germline CDR1 and CDR2: SGHVT and SQSDAQ. The CDR3 region is CASSLADDRGVSEQYF. In nucleotides, the CDR3 is TGTGCCAGCAGCTTAGCCGACGACAGGGGGGTCTCCGAGCAGTACTTC.

The chain links TRBV18 to TRBJ2-7, with D hard to call. The CDR3 consists of 14 residues. The ends were cut back, 0 bases at V and 2 bases at J, with 8 bases in the middle. CDR1 KGHSH and CDR2 LQKENI come from the germline V gene. The CDR3, as DNA: TGTGCCAGCTCACCACCTTTTCCTACCTACGAGCAGTACTTC. Its protein is CASSPPFPTYEQYF.

The chain employs TRBV7-2 and TRBJ2-7, with 8 bases identical to TRBD1. This CDR3 comprises 15 residues. From germline, CDR1 is SGHTA and CDR2 FQGNSA. J was trimmed by 1 base and V by 5 bases; bases with no gene match: 7. This chain's CDR3 is CASSRDRDRSYEQYF. The CDR3 nucleotides read TGTGCCAGCAGCCGGGACCGGGACAGGTCCTACGAGCAGTACTTC.

This chain joins TRBV15 and TRBJ2-5; the match to TRBD2 covers 10 bases. The CDR3 contains 16 residues. V shed 1 base, J shed 3 bases, and the junction held 5 bases outside the gene matches. From germline, CDR1 is LNHNV and CDR2 YYDKDF (reference sequence). The CDR3 loop is CATSRAPLAGEETQYF. The CDR3 nucleotides read TGTGCCACCAGCAGAGCGCCTCTAGCGGGAGAAGAGACCCAGTACTTC.

The table lists this clone with a few counts. The V gene is TRBV13, the J gene TRBJ1-2; D unresolved. V lost 2 bases to trimming and J lost 7 bases, with 11 bases between them. The CDR3 consists of 13 residues. Per germline, CDR1 PRHDT and CDR2 FYEKMQ (reference sequence). DNA of the CDR3: TGTGCCAGCAGCTTAAGCCCCGGGTTTGGCTACACCTTC. It translates to CASSLSPGFGYTF.

On this clone itself: A read error may produce the germline difference seen at one junction end. V is TRBV7-2 and J is TRBJ2-5; D gene unclear. The CDR3 length is 12 residues. Germline V gives CDR1 SGHTA, CDR2 FQGNSA. The CDR3 spells CASSLAIGSQHF. Written as DNA, the CDR3 is TGTGCCAGCAGCTTAGCTATCGGAAGCCAGCACTTC. The full variable domain, in which reference TRBV7-2 and TRBJ2-5 provide the parts outside the CDR3, is GAGVSQSPSNKVTEKGKDVELRCDPISGHTALYWYRQSLGQGLEFLIYFQGNSAPDKSGLPSDRFSAERTGGSVSTLTIQRTQQEDSAVYLCASSLAIGSQHFGPGTRLLVL.

V and J are TRBV5-1 and TRBJ2-2; D perhaps matches TRBD1 (6 bases). The CDR3 extends over 15 amino acids. The ends were cut back, 4 bases at V and 5 bases at J, with 15 bases in the middle. The germline CDR1 and CDR2 sequences are SGHRS and YFSETQ. This CDR3 reads CASSENGGGTGELFF. The DNA of the CDR3 is TGCGCCAGCAGCGAGAATGGGGGCGGGACCGGGGAGCTGTTTTTT.

This sequence joins TRBV28 and TRBJ1-1, with a weak D call TRBD1 (6 bases). Germline CDR1 MDHEN, CDR2 SYDVKM. V was cut by 3 bases and J by 4 bases, with 15 bases left in between. The length of the CDR3 is 15 residues. CDR3 amino acids: CASSLRGADSTEAFF. The CDR3 nucleotides are TGTGCCAGCAGTTTGAGGGGGGCGGATAGCACTGAAGCTTTCTTT.

The chain is built from TRBV7-9 and TRBJ1-2; D not certain. Trimming removed 5 bases at V and 5 bases at J, with 18 bases between. From germline, CDR1 is SEHNR and CDR2 FQNEAQ (reference sequence). This CDR3 contains 15 residues. The CDR3 is CASSPRRQLLYGYTF. The CDR3 nucleotides read TGTGCCAGCAGCCCCCGGCGTCAGCTTCTATATGGCTACACCTTC.

The V call is TRBV4-3, the J call TRBJ1-5; D remains ambiguous. Trimming took 0 bases from V and 1 from J, leaving 19 bases between them. There are 19 residues in the CDR3. Looked up from germline, CDR1 is LGHNA and CDR2 is YSLEER. This chain's CDR3 is CASSQEYRGKGGSNQPQHF. For the CDR3, the DNA is TGCGCCAGCAGCCAAGAATACAGAGGGAAGGGCGGGAGCAATCAGCCCCAGCATTTT.

The chain has TRBV5-4 and TRBJ2-1; D is ambiguous. The V gene's germline CDR1 is SGHNT and CDR2 YYREEE (reference sequence). This CDR3 is built from 14 residues. The ends were cut back, 5 bases at V and 1 base at J, with 10 bases in the middle. The CDR3 nucleotides are TGTGCCAGCAGTTTCACTGGGTCCTACAATGAGCAGTTCTTC. Its protein product is CASSFTGSYNEQFF. The entire variable domain, with the rest obtained from reference TRBV5-4 and TRBJ2-1, is as follows: ETGVTQSPTHLIKTRGQQVTLRCSSQSGHNTVSWYQQALGQGPQFIFQYYREEENGRGNFPPRFSGLQFPNYSSELNVNALELDDSALYLCASSFTGSYNEQFFGPGTRLTVL.

The chain couples TRBV5-4 to TRBJ2-7; 7 nucleotides agree with TRBD1. With V trimmed by 2 bases and J by 6 bases, 8 bases remained unmatched. Germline values: CDR1 SGHNT, CDR2 YYREEE (reference sequence). This CDR3 comprises 14 residues. The CDR3 DNA reads TGTGCCAGCAGCTTAAGACAGGGTATTAGCGAGCAGTACTTC. Protein sequence: CASSLRQGISEQYF.

J is TRBJ2-7 and V is TRBV7-2, with a possible D match to TRBD1 (5 bases). Germline CDR1 SGHTA, CDR2 FQGNSA. Trimming took off 3 bases at V and 2 bases at J, with 11 bases between the two ends. The CDR3 sequence is 14 residues long. The CDR3 region is CASSFLGATYEQYF. The CDR3 DNA reads TGTGCCAGCAGCTTTTTAGGGGCGACCTACGAGCAGTACTTC.

The sample holds one count of this clone. The chain couples TRBV7-9 to TRBJ2-3; 8 positions match TRBD1. Germline CDR1 and CDR2: SEHNR and FQNEAQ (reference sequence). V gave up 5 bases and J gave up 3 bases; unmatched junction bases: 4. The CDR3 contains 14 residues. The CDR3 loop reads CASSTGGRTDTQYF. The DNA for the CDR3 is TGTGCCAGCAGCACAGGGGGTCGAACAGATACGCAGTATTTT.

The J gene is TRBJ2-5, the V gene TRBV5-1; the D gene is possibly TRBD1 (6 bases). CDR1 is SGHRS, CDR2 YFSETQ, per germline. The CDR3 loop spans 13 amino acids. V was cut by 6 bases and J by 2 bases, with 11 bases left in between. In DNA, the CDR3 is TGCGCCAGCAACCGGGACACGCAAGAGACCCAGTACTTC. This encodes CASNRDTQETQYF.

This chain links TRBV10-3 with TRBJ2-6; 7 positions agree with TRBD1. CDR3 length: 17 residues. Germline lookup yields CDR1 ENHRY and CDR2 SYGVKD. J was trimmed by 4 bases and V by 6 bases; bases with no gene match: 12. CDR3 in DNA: TGTGCCATCAGCCGGGACAGTCTTTTTTGGGGGGCCAACGTCCTGACTTTC. It is translated as CAISRDSLFWGANVLTF.

This chain joins TRBV5-1 and TRBJ2-1; 7 bases are shared with TRBD2. With 2 bases clipped from V and 5 bases from J, the junction kept 4 bases outside the gene matches. The CDR3 sequence is 14 residues long. Germline CDR1 reads SGHRS; CDR2 reads YFSETQ. The CDR3 DNA is TGCGCCAGCAGCTTCGAGCGGGGAGACAATGAGCAGTTCTTC. This encodes CASSFERGDNEQFF. Full variable domain (outside the CDR3, taken from reference TRBV5-1 and TRBJ2-1): KAGVTQTPRYLIKTRGQQVTLSCSPISGHRSVSWYQQTPGQGLQFLFEYFSETQRNKGNFPGRFSGRQFSNSRSEMNVSTLELGDSALYLCASSFERGDNEQFFGPGTRLTVL.

In its sample, this clone was seen a few times. The rearrangement joins TRBV11-1 to TRBJ2-3, with 8 bases identical to TRBD1. The CDR3 spans 16 residues. Germline CDR1 and CDR2: SGHAT and FQDESV (reference sequence). Trimming at V came to 5 bases and at J to 2 bases, leaving 9 bases not matched to a gene. The CDR3 DNA reads as TGTGCCAGCAGCGACCAAGACAGGGGATACACAGATACGCAGTATTTT. This sequence encodes CASSDQDRGYTDTQYF.

This chain connects TRBV27 to TRBJ2-2; 13 positions agree with TRBD2. Germline V gives CDR1 MNHEY, CDR2 SMNVEV (reference sequence). The CDR3 totals 16 residues. V trimming: 4 bases; J trimming: 5 bases; junction bases outside the gene matches: 4. The CDR3 is CASSSPLAGGTGELFF. The CDR3 bases are TGTGCCAGCAGTTCCCCACTAGCGGGAGGGACCGGGGAGCTGTTTTTT.

V gene TRBV5-4 combines with J gene TRBJ1-2; D perhaps matches TRBD1 (6 bases). Germline values: CDR1 SGHNT, CDR2 YYREEE (reference sequence). The V end was cut by 5 bases, the J end by 1 base, with 9 bases between. The CDR3 is 13 amino acids. The CDR3 reads CASRKGGNYGYTF. DNA for the CDR3: TGTGCCAGCAGGAAGGGGGGTAACTATGGCTACACCTTC.

The chain uses TRBV5-4 and TRBJ2-6, with unresolved D. This CDR3 has 15 residues. V lost 4 bases and J lost 0, with 8 bases in between. CDR1 and CDR2 from the germline V gene are SGHNT and YYREEE (reference sequence). CDR3 DNA: TGTGCCAGCAGCCCGGCCTCCTCTGGGGCCAACGTCCTGACTTTC. It is translated as CASSPASSGANVLTF.

V and J are TRBV28 and TRBJ1-2, with TRBD1 identical over 9 bases. V shed 4 bases and J 8 bases; nucleotides not matched to a gene: 8. Germline V lookup: CDR1 MDHEN, CDR2 SYDVKM. The CDR3 is 14 amino acids. The CDR3 region has the DNA TGTGCCAGCAGTTACGACAGGGGGGCGAGGGGCTACACCTTC. Protein product: CASSYDRGARGYTF.